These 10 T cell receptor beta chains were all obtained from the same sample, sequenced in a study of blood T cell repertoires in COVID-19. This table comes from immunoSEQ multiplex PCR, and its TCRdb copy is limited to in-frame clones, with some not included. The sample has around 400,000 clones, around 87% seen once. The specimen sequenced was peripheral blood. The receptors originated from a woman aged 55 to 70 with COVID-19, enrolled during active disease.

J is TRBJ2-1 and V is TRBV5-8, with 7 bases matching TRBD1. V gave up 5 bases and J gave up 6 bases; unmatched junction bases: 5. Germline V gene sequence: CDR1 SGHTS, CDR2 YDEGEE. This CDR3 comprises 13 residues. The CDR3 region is CASRRQGSNEQFF. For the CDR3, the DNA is TGTGCCAGCAGAAGACAGGGCTCCAATGAGCAGTTCTTC.

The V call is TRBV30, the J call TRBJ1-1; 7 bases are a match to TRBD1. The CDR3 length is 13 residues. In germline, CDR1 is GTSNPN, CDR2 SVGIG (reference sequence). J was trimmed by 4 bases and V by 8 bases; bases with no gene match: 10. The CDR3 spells CAVLDRVSTEAFF. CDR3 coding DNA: TGTGCCGTACTTGACAGGGTGAGCACTGAAGCTTTCTTT.

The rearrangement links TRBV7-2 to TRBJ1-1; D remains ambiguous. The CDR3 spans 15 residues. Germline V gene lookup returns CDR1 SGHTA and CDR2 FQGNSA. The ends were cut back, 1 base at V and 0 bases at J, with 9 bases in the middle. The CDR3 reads CASSLDIELNTEAFF. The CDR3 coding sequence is TGTGCCAGCAGCTTAGATATAGAGCTGAACACTGAAGCTTTCTTT.

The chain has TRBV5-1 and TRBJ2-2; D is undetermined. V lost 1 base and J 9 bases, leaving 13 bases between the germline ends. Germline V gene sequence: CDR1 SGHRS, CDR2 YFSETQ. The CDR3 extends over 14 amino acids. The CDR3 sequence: CASSLMTTSWELFF. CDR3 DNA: TGCGCCAGCAGCTTGATGACAACGTCCTGGGAGCTGTTTTTT.

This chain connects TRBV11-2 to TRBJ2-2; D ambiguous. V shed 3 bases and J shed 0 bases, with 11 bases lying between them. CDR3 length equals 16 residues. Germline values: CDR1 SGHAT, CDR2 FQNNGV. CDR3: CASSFLVIANTGELFF. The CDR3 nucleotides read TGTGCCAGCAGCTTCTTAGTGATCGCGAACACCGGGGAGCTGTTTTTT.

The CDR3 DNA follows: TGTGCCAGCAGCTTGAACAGGGTCTCGAAGGGGGAGCTGTTTTTT. This encodes CASSLNRVSKGELFF. The J gene is TRBJ2-2, the V gene TRBV7-9, with a possible D match to TRBD1 (6 bases). The V gene lost 3 bases and the J gene lost 8 bases, with 16 bases spanning the gap. The V gene's germline CDR1 is SEHNR and CDR2 FQNEAQ (reference sequence). CDR3 size: 15 residues.

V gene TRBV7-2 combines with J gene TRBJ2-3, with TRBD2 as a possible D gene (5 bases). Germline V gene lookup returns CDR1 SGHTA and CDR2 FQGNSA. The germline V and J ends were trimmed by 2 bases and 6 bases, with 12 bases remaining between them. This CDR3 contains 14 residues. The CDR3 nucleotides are TGTGCCAGCAGCTTACTGGGCGGGCCGGATACGCAGTATTTT. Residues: CASSLLGGPDTQYF.

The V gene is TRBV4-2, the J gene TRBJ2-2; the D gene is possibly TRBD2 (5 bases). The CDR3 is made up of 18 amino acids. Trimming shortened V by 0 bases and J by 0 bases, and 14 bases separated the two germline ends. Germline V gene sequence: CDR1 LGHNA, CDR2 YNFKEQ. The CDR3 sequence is CASSQDAPGDANTGELFF. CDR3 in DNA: TGTGCCAGCAGCCAAGATGCTCCCGGGGATGCGAACACCGGGGAGCTGTTTTTT.

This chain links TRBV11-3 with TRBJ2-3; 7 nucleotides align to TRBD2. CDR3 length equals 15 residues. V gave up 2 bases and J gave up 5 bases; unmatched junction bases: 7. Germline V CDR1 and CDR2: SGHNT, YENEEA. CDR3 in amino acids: CASSLRQGGGDTQYF. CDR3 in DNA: TGTGCCAGCAGCTTACGACAAGGCGGGGGAGATACGCAGTATTTT.

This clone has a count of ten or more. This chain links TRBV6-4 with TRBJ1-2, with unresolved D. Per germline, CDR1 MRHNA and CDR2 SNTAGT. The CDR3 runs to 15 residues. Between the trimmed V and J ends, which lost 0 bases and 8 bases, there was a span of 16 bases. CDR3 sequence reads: CASSDSNGLSRGYTF. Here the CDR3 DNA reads TGTGCCAGCAGTGACTCGAATGGGCTGAGTCGGGGCTACACCTTC.